Reported below is one T cell receptor beta chain. This entry belongs to a study of cytomegalovirus exposure and HLA in healthy donors. The PCR ran on 60 Vbeta and 13 Jbeta primers. Using immunoSEQ multiplex PCR, the repertoire was profiled, and TCRdb retains in-frame clones only, with some absent. The sample includes roughly 140,000 clones, 55% to 85% of them seen just once. Germline loops: CDR1 KGHSH, CDR2 LQKENI. This CDR3 has 13 amino acids. The V segment lost 5 bases and the J segment 9 bases; nucleotides outside the gene matches: 7. V usage is TRBV18 and J usage is TRBJ2-1; 7 positions match TRBD2. Material for sequencing was PBMCs. This clonotype was sampled from a middle-aged man in good health and CMV-seronegative. The CDR3 spells CASSMSRGGEQFF. In DNA form, the CDR3 reads TGTGCCAGCTCAATGTCCCGCGGGGGTGAGCAGTTCTTC.